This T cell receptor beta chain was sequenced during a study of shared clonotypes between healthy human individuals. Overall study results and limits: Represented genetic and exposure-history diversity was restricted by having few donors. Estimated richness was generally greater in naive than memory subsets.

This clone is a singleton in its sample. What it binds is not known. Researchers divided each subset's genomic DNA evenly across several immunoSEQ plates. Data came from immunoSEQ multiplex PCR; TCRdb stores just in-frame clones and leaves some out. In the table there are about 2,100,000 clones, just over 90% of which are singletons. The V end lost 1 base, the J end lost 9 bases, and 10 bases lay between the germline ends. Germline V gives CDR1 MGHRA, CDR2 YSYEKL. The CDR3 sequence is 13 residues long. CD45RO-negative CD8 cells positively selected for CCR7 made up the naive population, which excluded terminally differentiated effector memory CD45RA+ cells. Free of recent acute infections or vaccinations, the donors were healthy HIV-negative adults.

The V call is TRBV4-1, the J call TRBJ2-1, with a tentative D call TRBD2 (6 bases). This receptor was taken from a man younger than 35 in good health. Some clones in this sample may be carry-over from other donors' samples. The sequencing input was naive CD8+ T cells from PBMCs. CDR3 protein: CASSQVEGFEQFF. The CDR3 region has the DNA TGCGCCAGCAGCCAAGTGGAGGGGTTTGAGCAGTTCTTC.